The next 20 T cell receptor beta chains were all read from a single sample in a study of circulating tumor DNA in untreated peripheral T-cell lymphoma. Measured with immunoSEQ multiplex PCR; TCRdb has only the in-frame clones, and not every one. There are over a thousand clones in the sample; about 80% occur only once, and over 4.5% lies in the top ten. Sequenced material: tumor tissue. These receptors all come from a human donor with peripheral T-cell lymphoma.

In regard to this clone: A read error may produce the germline difference seen at one junction end. J is TRBJ2-5 and V is TRBV29-1; 12 bases are a match to TRBD1. CDR3 length: 15 residues. The germline CDR1 and CDR2 sequences are SQVTM and ANQGSEA. Here the CDR3 reads CNVHARDRGLETQYF. CDR3 bases: TGCAACGTTCACGCTCGGGACAGGGGGCTGGAGACCCAGTACTTC.

The chain carries TRBV30 and TRBJ2-1; TRBD2 agrees at 9 bases. The CDR3 is 14 residues long. The germline V gene encodes CDR1 GTSNPN and CDR2 SVGIG (reference sequence). Unmatched junction bases numbered 6, after V lost 2 bases and J lost 7 bases. Written as DNA, the CDR3 is TGTGCCTGGAGTAACGGCGGGGGGGCAAATGAGCAGTTCTTC. This encodes CAWSNGGGANEQFF.

The V and J genes are TRBV6-8 and TRBJ2-3; D gene uncertain. The CDR3 consists of 12 residues. Germline V gene sequence: CDR1 MNHGY, CDR2 SAAAGT. The ends were cut back, 4 bases at V and 5 bases at J, with 7 bases in the middle. The CDR3 loop is CASSSHGDTQYF. CDR3 sequence (DNA): TGTGCCAGCAGTTCTCACGGAGATACGCAGTATTTT.

This clone occurred once. This chain connects TRBV19 to TRBJ2-7, with 8 nucleotides matching TRBD2. V dropped 5 bases and J dropped 4; count of bases not matched to a gene: 10. This CDR3 is built from 15 residues. The germline V gene encodes CDR1 LNHDA and CDR2 SQIVND (reference sequence). CDR3 nucleotide sequence: TGTGCCAGTAGTTCACTCGCGGGGGGCGCGTACGAGCAGTACTTC. Translated, it gives CASSSLAGGAYEQYF.

V gene TRBV19 combines with J gene TRBJ1-5; tentatively, D is TRBD1 (6 bases). The germline gives CDR1 LNHDA, CDR2 SQIVND (reference sequence). Trimming cost V 5 bases and J 0 bases, with 11 bases left between them. The CDR3 spans 15 residues. This CDR3 is CASSSTGYSNQPQHF. The CDR3 bases are TGTGCCAGTAGTTCCACAGGGTATAGCAATCAGCCCCAGCATTTT.

The chain joins TRBV19 to TRBJ2-1; the match to TRBD2 covers 12 bases. The V gene's germline CDR1 is LNHDA and CDR2 SQIVND (reference sequence). The CDR3 sequence is 17 residues long. The V segment lost 1 base and the J segment 6 bases; nucleotides outside the gene matches: 7. For the CDR3, the DNA is TGTGCCAGTAGTATAGGGTCTAGCGGGAGGGCCTCCAATGAGCAGTTCTTC. Its protein is CASSIGSSGRASNEQFF.

J is TRBJ2-7 and V is TRBV18, with D perhaps matching TRBD1 (5 bases). Germline assignment: CDR1 KGHSH and CDR2 LQKENI. The CDR3 is 16 amino acids. Trimming took off 2 bases at V and 0 bases at J, with 14 bases between the two ends. DNA for the CDR3: TGTGCCAGCTCACCAAAAGACAGCTCGAGCTCCTACGAGCAGTACTTC. Translation gives CASSPKDSSSSYEQYF.

This clone has a handful of counts. The V and J genes are TRBV6-8 and TRBJ2-1, with D uncertain. V was clipped by 3 bases and J by 10 bases, with 19 bases between them. There are 15 residues in the CDR3. Per the germline V gene, CDR1 is MNHGY and CDR2 is SAAAGT. CDR3 sequence reads: CASSYPLVPTYEQFF. For the CDR3, the DNA is TGTGCCAGCAGTTATCCCCTCGTCCCAACGTACGAGCAGTTCTTC.

In the case of this clone: Since one of the bases is ambiguous or unread, X appears in place of its residue. The V and J genes are TRBV9 and TRBJ1-5; D call uncertain. Trimming pared 1 base from V and 4 bases from J, leaving 9 bases between. The CDR3 is made up of 14 amino acids. Germline assignment: CDR1 SGDLS and CDR2 YYNGEE. The chain's CDR3 is CASSVXSGNQPQHF. CDR3 bases: TGTGCCAGCAGCGTARGTTCGGGAAATCAGCCCCAGCATTTT.

The rearrangement uses TRBV28 and TRBJ1-2; 7 nucleotides match TRBD1. Germline V gene sequence: CDR1 MDHEN, CDR2 SYDVKM. V lost 4 bases, J lost 5 bases, and 7 bases stayed unmatched. The CDR3 length is 14 residues. CDR3 nucleotides: TGTGCCAGCAGTTCTCTACGGGACAGTTATGGCTACACCTTC. Translation gives CASSSLRDSYGYTF.

This clone came up a few times. Other nucleotide sequences from this sample produce the same CDR3. V is TRBV25-1 and J is TRBJ2-5; D possibly uses TRBD1 or TRBD2 (6 bases each). Looked up from germline, CDR1 is MGHDK and CDR2 is SYGVNS. V lost 2 bases and J 0 bases, leaving 7 bases between the germline ends. This CDR3 has 14 residues. The CDR3, as DNA: TGTGCCAGCAGTGAACGGGGGCACCAAGAGACCCAGTACTTC. This encodes CASSERGHQETQYF.

The table lists this clone with a few counts. The rearrangement uses TRBV11-3 and TRBJ1-1, with TRBD1 identical over 8 bases. The CDR3 loop spans 14 amino acids. J lost 1 base, V lost 5 bases, and 3 bases had no gene match. Germline loops: CDR1 SGHNT, CDR2 YENEEA. CDR3 sequence reads: CASSDRGANTEAFF. In DNA form, the CDR3 reads TGTGCCAGCAGCGACAGGGGCGCGAACACTGAAGCTTTCTTT.

This chain connects TRBV11-3 to TRBJ2-3; the match to TRBD2 covers 10 bases. This CDR3 region has 15 residues. The V and J ends lost 3 bases and 5 bases, in that order; junction bases with no gene match: 5. Germline V lookup: CDR1 SGHNT, CDR2 YENEEA. CDR3 residues: CASSLGIAGGDTQYF. In DNA, the CDR3 is TGTGCCAGCAGCTTGGGGATAGCGGGAGGAGATACGCAGTATTTT. The variable domain in full, with the rest retrieved from reference TRBV11-3 and TRBJ2-3, is EAGVVQSPRYKIIEKKQPVAFWCNPISGHNTLYWYLQNLGQGPELLIRYENEEAVDDSQLPKDRFSAERLKGVDSTLKIQPAELGDSAVYLCASSLGIAGGDTQYFGPGTRLTVL.

V gene TRBV6-8 combines with J gene TRBJ1-2, with D uncertain. V was pared by 9 bases and J by 3 bases, with 17 bases between. This CDR3 is built from 14 residues. Germline CDR1 and CDR2: MNHGY and SAAAGT. CDR3 sequence reads: CASEAFGDHYGYTF. The CDR3 nucleotides are TGTGCCAGTGAGGCGTTCGGCGACCACTATGGCTACACCTTC.

The V call is TRBV6-7, the J call TRBJ1-4; TRBD1 matches 7 bases. TRBV6-7 is known as an ORF, though its function is uncertain. V shed 5 bases, J shed 6 bases, and the junction held 15 bases outside the gene matches. The CDR3 runs to 17 residues. The CDR3 sequence is CASSEAQRGRVDEKLFF. CDR3 DNA sequence: TGTGCCAGCAGTGAAGCGCAGAGGGGGCGCGTAGATGAAAAACTGTTTTTT.

This rearrangement joins TRBV7-5 to TRBJ2-1; the D call of TRBD2 is as the table states it, not checked on the DNA. TRBV7-5 is termed a pseudogene. CDR3 length: 14 residues. In DNA, the CDR3 is TGTGCCAGCAGCCGGGGGACTCGTAACAATGAGCAGTTCTTC. Protein product: CASSRGTRNNEQFF.

This sequence joins TRBV10-2 and TRBJ2-1, with D possibly being TRBD2 (7 bases). CDR1 is WSHSY and CDR2 is SAAADI in the germline V gene. V was trimmed by 6 bases and J by 7 bases, leaving 16 bases between them. The CDR3 is made up of 14 amino acids. The CDR3, as DNA: TGCGCCAGCAGACTAGGGGGGGCGCGGAATGAGCAGTTCTTC. It translates to CASRLGGARNEQFF.

V and J are TRBV30 and TRBJ2-5; the D is unclear. CDR1 GTSNPN and CDR2 SVGIG come from the germline V gene (reference sequence). Trimming cost V 2 bases and J 2 bases, with 9 bases left between them. This CDR3 spans 13 amino acids. CDR3 DNA: TGTGCCTGGAGTTCTCAAATTCAAGAGACCCAGTACTTC. Its translation: CAWSSQIQETQYF.

This sequence joins TRBV1 and TRBJ2-5; TRBD2, the table's D call, was not compared with the DNA. TRBV1 is a listed pseudogene. The CDR3 consists of 14 residues. CDR3 region: CASRSDWERATQYF. CDR3 DNA: TGCGCCAGCAGATCGGACTGGGAACGAGCGACCCAGTACTTC.

The rearrangement links TRBV27 to TRBJ1-2, with unresolved D. The V end lost 5 bases, the J end lost 7 bases, and 14 bases lay between the germline ends. In germline, CDR1 is MNHEY, CDR2 SMNVEV (reference sequence). This CDR3 contains 13 residues. CDR3 nucleotide sequence: TGTGCCAGCAGTAAAGGACGGCAACTTGGCTACACCTTC. Translated, it gives CASSKGRQLGYTF.